The 18 T cell receptor beta chains in this list originate from one sample, sequenced in a study of blood T cell repertoires in COVID-19 (dated by TCRdb to about 2020). Receptors were amplified or captured by the immunoSEQ multiplex PCR assay. The source is immuneACCESS, and TCRdb retained only in-frame sequences with V and J called. Part of the clones is not carried over; for the studies checked, unresolved V genes explain less than half of this, and the remainder is unexplained. In all, the sample holds about 220,000 clones, and approximately 85% of those were seen once. The top ten clonotypes cover over 3.5% of the sample. The specimen sequenced was peripheral blood. These receptor sequences come from a woman aged 70-85 years with acute or convalescent COVID-19.

This rearrangement joins TRBV5-4 to TRBJ1-2, with a weak D call TRBD1 (5 bases). The CDR3 extends over 16 amino acids. V lost 0 bases and J lost 5, with 17 bases in between. Germline V gene data show CDR1 as SGHNT and CDR2 as YYREEE (reference sequence). CDR3 protein: CASSLVGAGPFYGYTF. The CDR3 DNA is TGTGCCAGCAGCTTGGTGGGAGCGGGGCCTTTTTATGGCTACACCTTC.

This chain links TRBV6-6 with TRBJ1-4, with 7 bases identical to TRBD1. J was trimmed by 0 bases and V by 7 bases; bases with no gene match: 2. The CDR3 runs to 14 residues. Germline lookup yields CDR1 MNHNY and CDR2 SVGAGI (reference sequence). CDR3 sequence reads: CASTQGATNEKLFF. CDR3 bases: TGTGCCAGCACCCAGGGGGCAACTAATGAAAAACTGTTTTTT.

The rearrangement links TRBV19 to TRBJ1-1; tentative D call: TRBD1 (6 bases). Trimming cost V 2 bases and J 3 bases, with 10 bases left between them. Germline CDR1 and CDR2: LNHDA and SQIVND (reference sequence). The CDR3 consists of 14 residues. The CDR3 is CASSIQQGHTEAFF. The CDR3 DNA reads as TGTGCCAGTAGTATACAACAGGGTCACACTGAAGCTTTCTTT.

This clone showed up just once. V usage is TRBV5-6 and J usage is TRBJ1-2; weak D call: TRBD1 (6 bases). CDR1 is SGHDT and CDR2 is YYEEEE in the germline V gene. This CDR3 has 14 amino acids. Between the trimmed V and J ends, which lost 4 bases and 3 bases, there was a span of 13 bases. The CDR3 DNA is TGTGCCAGCAGCCCGTACGACAGGTACTATGGCTACACCTTC. It is translated as CASSPYDRYYGYTF.

This chain uses TRBV18 with TRBJ1-1, with D unclear. CDR3 length equals 12 residues. Trimming removed 3 bases at V and 6 bases at J, with 8 bases between. Germline V gene lookup returns CDR1 KGHSH and CDR2 LQKENI. CDR3: CASSPTTSEAFF. CDR3 bases: TGTGCCAGCTCACCGACGACATCTGAAGCTTTCTTT.

In nucleotides, the CDR3 is TGTGCCAGCACCACAGGAGGGACGTCAGTGACCCAGTACTTC. Translation: CASTTGGTSVTQYF. The chain couples TRBV25-1 to TRBJ2-5, with D maybe TRBD2 (6 bases). CDR1 is MGHDK and CDR2 is SYGVNS in the germline V gene. The CDR3 contains 14 residues. V was pared by 7 bases and J by 7 bases, with 19 bases between.

V is TRBV10-2 and J is TRBJ2-2, with TRBD1 matching 7 bases. The CDR3 consists of 17 residues. V shed 10 bases, J shed 6 bases, and the junction held 20 bases outside the gene matches. Germline CDR1 WSHSY, CDR2 SAAADI. In nucleotides, the CDR3 is TGCGCCACCTATGGGACAGTTCACCCAACAAGTGCCGGGGAGCTGTTTTTT. Translating gives CATYGTVHPTSAGELFF.

The V and J genes are TRBV5-6 and TRBJ1-2; no clear D. V was clipped by 4 bases and J by 3 bases, with 19 bases between them. CDR1 is SGHDT and CDR2 is YYEEEE in the germline V gene. CDR3 size: 16 residues. The CDR3 spells CASSPRAGRQYYGYTF. In DNA, the CDR3 is TGTGCCAGCAGCCCGAGGGCGGGCAGGCAATACTATGGCTACACCTTC.

This chain connects TRBV27 to TRBJ2-3; 9 positions match TRBD2. Germline V lookup: CDR1 MNHEY, CDR2 SMNVEV (reference sequence). J was trimmed by 0 bases and V by 6 bases; bases with no gene match: 4. This CDR3 contains 15 residues. The CDR3 bases are TGTGCCAGCAGGCGACTAGCGGATAGCACAGATACGCAGTATTTT. This gives the protein CASRRLADSTDTQYF.

The J gene is TRBJ1-1, the V gene TRBV3-1 (or the pseudogene TRBV3-2); D not certain. Germline V CDR1 and CDR2: LGHDT, YNNKEL (reference sequence). Trimming pared 1 base from V and 4 bases from J, leaving 13 bases between. The CDR3 totals 15 residues. The CDR3 nucleotides are TGTGCCAGCAGCCAAGGATGGGCCTTGGGCACTGAAGCTTTCTTT. It yields the protein CASSQGWALGTEAFF.

The rearrangement uses TRBV27 and TRBJ2-7; 10 nucleotides line up with TRBD2. Per germline, CDR1 MNHEY and CDR2 SMNVEV (reference sequence). With 6 bases clipped from V and 2 bases from J, the junction kept 10 bases outside the gene matches. This CDR3 has 16 residues. The CDR3 spells CASRLALAGVTYEQYF. The CDR3 DNA reads as TGTGCCAGCAGGCTGGCGCTAGCGGGGGTAACCTACGAGCAGTACTTC.

The rearrangement uses TRBV29-1 and TRBJ1-2, with a tentative D call TRBD1 (5 bases). Looked up from germline, CDR1 is SQVTM and CDR2 is ANQGSEA. The germline V and J ends were trimmed by 7 bases and 4 bases, with 19 bases remaining between them. CDR3 size: 14 residues. CDR3 residues: CSATRSGGTYGYTF. In nucleotides, the CDR3 is TGCAGCGCGACCCGGTCTGGGGGGACCTATGGCTACACCTTC.

The chain carries TRBV2 and TRBJ2-5; D is possibly TRBD2 (6 bases). The CDR3 sequence is 13 residues long. Germline V gives CDR1 SNHLY, CDR2 FYNNEI. The V end lost 6 bases, the J end lost 2 bases, and 10 bases lay between the germline ends. The CDR3 reads CASRGTVQETQYF. The CDR3 DNA follows: TGTGCCAGCAGAGGGACTGTACAAGAGACCCAGTACTTC.

This sequence joins TRBV6-2 or TRBV6-3 and TRBJ1-2; D uncertain. V lost 7 bases to trimming and J lost 3 bases, with 15 bases between them. This CDR3 region has 14 residues. CDR1 and CDR2 (germline): MNHEY, SVGEGT. CDR3 loop: CASTPRASHYGYTF. In DNA, the CDR3 is TGTGCCAGCACCCCCCGCGCGAGTCACTATGGCTACACCTTC.

The chain has TRBV3-1 (or the pseudogene TRBV3-2) and TRBJ1-1, with 9 nucleotides matching TRBD1. This CDR3 region has 16 residues. CDR1 is LGHDT and CDR2 is YNNKEL in the germline V gene (reference sequence). V lost 1 base, J lost 1 base, and 4 bases stayed unmatched. The CDR3 nucleotides read TGTGCCAGCAGCCAAGTTCAGGGACAGGGGAACACTGAAGCTTTCTTT. This codes for CASSQVQGQGNTEAFF.

This clone was detected a few times. The chain joins TRBV28 to TRBJ1-6; 7 nucleotides agree with TRBD1. Per the germline V gene, CDR1 is MDHEN and CDR2 is SYDVKM. This CDR3 region has 14 residues. V lost 3 bases, J lost 10 bases, and 6 bases stayed unmatched. The DNA of the CDR3 is TGTGCCAGCAGTTTCCTACAGGGGCGGTCACCCCTCCACTTT. It specifies CASSFLQGRSPLHF.

The chain carries TRBV4-3 and TRBJ1-6, with TRBD1 matching 8 bases. In germline, CDR1 is LGHNA, CDR2 YSLEER. J gave up 9 bases and V 4 bases, and 8 bases lay outside the gene matches. The CDR3 runs 15 residues. The CDR3 protein is CASSLGQGTGSPLHF. CDR3 nucleotide sequence: TGCGCCAGCAGCCTCGGACAGGGAACCGGTTCACCCCTCCACTTT.

V usage is TRBV7-9 and J usage is TRBJ2-5; 7 bases line up with TRBD1. There are 15 residues in the CDR3. V lost 6 bases, J lost 1 base, and 8 bases stayed unmatched. Germline assignment: CDR1 SEHNR and CDR2 FQNEAQ (reference sequence). The CDR3: CASSPLTGPQETQYF. CDR3 nucleotides: TGTGCCAGCAGTCCATTGACAGGGCCCCAAGAGACCCAGTACTTC.